The sample holds a few counts of the clone carrying this T cell receptor (beta chain). The germline gene is not matched at one end of the junction; a read error may be the cause. The germline V gene encodes CDR1 KGHSH and CDR2 LQKENI. The CDR3 runs to 13 residues. The data belong to a study of early T cells in non-severe SARS-CoV-2 infection. Researchers tagged individual cDNA molecules with unique molecular identifiers. TCRdb processed the 5' RACE reads anew with MiXCR; each CDR3 protein has one entry. The data contain around 80,000 distinct CDR3 sequences, 13% of them seen just once; the ten biggest clones take up roughly 6%.

The receptor's source is an adult who was a healthcare worker with PCR-confirmed SARS-CoV-2 infection or an uninfected control (not recorded which). V and J are TRBV18 and TRBJ2-6; D is ambiguous. Sequencing input: whole blood. The CDR3 DNA is TGTGCCAGCTCAGCCTCTGGGTCCAACGTCCTGACTTTC. Translated: CASSASGSNVLTF.